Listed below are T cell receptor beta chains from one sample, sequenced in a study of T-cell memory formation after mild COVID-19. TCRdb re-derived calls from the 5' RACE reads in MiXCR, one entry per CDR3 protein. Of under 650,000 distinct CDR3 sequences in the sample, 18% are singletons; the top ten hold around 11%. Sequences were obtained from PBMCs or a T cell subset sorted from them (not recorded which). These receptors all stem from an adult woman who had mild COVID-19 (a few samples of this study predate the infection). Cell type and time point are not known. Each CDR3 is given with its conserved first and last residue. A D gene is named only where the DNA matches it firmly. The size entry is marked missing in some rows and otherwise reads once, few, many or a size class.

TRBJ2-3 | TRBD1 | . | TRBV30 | TGTGCCTGGAGACTCGCTGCCGGGACAGGGGCGCAGTATTTT | CAWRLAAGTGAQYF
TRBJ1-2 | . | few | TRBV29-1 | TGCAGCGTTTCTGTGGGAAGTGGCTACACCTTC | CSVSVGSGYTF
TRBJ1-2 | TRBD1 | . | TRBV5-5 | TGTGCCAGCAGCTTCGACAGGGTAGGGAATGGCTACACCTTC | CASSFDRVGNGYTF
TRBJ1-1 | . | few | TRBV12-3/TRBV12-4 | TGTGCCAGCAGTTTAGGGCGGATCTACACTGAAGCTTTCTTT | CASSLGRIYTEAFF
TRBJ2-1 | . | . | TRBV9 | TGTGCCAGCAGCTTCGCTCTGGGGCCGAGCTCCTACAATGAGCAGTTCTTC | CASSFALGPSSYNEQFF
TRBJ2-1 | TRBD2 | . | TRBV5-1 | TGCGCCAGTGGAGGGACTAGCCGATACAATGAGCAGTTCTTC | CASGGTSRYNEQFF
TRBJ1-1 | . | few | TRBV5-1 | TGCGCCAGCAGCTTGGCCTACCAGGGGAAGGGGAACACTGAAGCTTTCTTT | CASSLAYQGKGNTEAFF
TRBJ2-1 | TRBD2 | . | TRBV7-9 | TGTGCCAGCAGCACTGCACTAGCGGGAGTTAGCATTGAGCAGTTCTTC | CASSTALAGVSIEQFF
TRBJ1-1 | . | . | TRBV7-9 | TGTGCCAGCAGCCGATCGCCAGGGGCTTTGAACACTGAAGCTTTCTTT | CASSRSPGALNTEAFF
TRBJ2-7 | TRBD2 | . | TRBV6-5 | TGTGCCAGCAGTTATTGGCTAGCGGGGGGTTTATCCTACGAGCAGTACTTC | CASSYWLAGGLSYEQYF
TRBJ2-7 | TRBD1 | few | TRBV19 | TGTGCCAGTAGCGGACAGGGGGCGCGGGAGCAGTACTTC | CASSGQGAREQYF
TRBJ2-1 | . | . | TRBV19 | TGTGCCAGTAGTGCGACTCGGAGCTCCTACAATGAGCAGTTCTTC | CASSATRSSYNEQFF
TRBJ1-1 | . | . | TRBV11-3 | TGTGCCAGCAGCGCCACTCGGACTGAAGCTTTCTTT | CASSATRTEAFF
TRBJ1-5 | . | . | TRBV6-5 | TGTGCCAGCAGTTACCTGGGACTTAATCAGCCCCAGCATTTT | CASSYLGLNQPQHF
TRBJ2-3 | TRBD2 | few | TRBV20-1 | TGCAGTGCTAGAGCTACGGCTAGCGGGGAAACAGATACGCAGTATTTT | CSARATASGETDTQYF
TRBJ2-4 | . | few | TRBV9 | TGTGCCAGCAGCCCGGGTTCCGTAGGGGAAAACATTCAGTACTTC | CASSPGSVGENIQYF
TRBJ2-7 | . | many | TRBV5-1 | TGCGCCAGCAGCTCGGGGCAGTCCTACGAGCAGTACTTC | CASSSGQSYEQYF
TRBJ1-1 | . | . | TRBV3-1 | TGTGCCAGCAGCCAAGATCCGGACGGACGGAGAGCTTTCTTT | CASSQDPDGRRAFF
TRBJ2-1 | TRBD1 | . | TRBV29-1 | TGCAGCGTTGAACAGGGGGCGGTTGGGGAGCAGTTCTTC | CSVEQGAVGEQFF
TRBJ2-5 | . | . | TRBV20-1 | TGCAGTGCTAGTCGGGACCTGGCTATACAAGAGACCCAGTACTTC | CSASRDLAIQETQYF
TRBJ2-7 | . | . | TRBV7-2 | TGTGCCAGCAGCAAGCGGGTTGGGGGGAGCTCCTACGAGCAGTACTTC | CASSKRVGGSSYEQYF
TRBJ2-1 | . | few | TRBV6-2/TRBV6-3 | TGTGCCAGCAGTTACTCGGGGGGCATCTCCAATGAGCAGTTCTTC | CASSYSGGISNEQFF
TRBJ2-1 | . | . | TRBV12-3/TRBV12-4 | TGTGCCAGCAGTCCATCGGCTGTCGGGGGTTACAATGAGCAGTTCTTC | CASSPSAVGGYNEQFF